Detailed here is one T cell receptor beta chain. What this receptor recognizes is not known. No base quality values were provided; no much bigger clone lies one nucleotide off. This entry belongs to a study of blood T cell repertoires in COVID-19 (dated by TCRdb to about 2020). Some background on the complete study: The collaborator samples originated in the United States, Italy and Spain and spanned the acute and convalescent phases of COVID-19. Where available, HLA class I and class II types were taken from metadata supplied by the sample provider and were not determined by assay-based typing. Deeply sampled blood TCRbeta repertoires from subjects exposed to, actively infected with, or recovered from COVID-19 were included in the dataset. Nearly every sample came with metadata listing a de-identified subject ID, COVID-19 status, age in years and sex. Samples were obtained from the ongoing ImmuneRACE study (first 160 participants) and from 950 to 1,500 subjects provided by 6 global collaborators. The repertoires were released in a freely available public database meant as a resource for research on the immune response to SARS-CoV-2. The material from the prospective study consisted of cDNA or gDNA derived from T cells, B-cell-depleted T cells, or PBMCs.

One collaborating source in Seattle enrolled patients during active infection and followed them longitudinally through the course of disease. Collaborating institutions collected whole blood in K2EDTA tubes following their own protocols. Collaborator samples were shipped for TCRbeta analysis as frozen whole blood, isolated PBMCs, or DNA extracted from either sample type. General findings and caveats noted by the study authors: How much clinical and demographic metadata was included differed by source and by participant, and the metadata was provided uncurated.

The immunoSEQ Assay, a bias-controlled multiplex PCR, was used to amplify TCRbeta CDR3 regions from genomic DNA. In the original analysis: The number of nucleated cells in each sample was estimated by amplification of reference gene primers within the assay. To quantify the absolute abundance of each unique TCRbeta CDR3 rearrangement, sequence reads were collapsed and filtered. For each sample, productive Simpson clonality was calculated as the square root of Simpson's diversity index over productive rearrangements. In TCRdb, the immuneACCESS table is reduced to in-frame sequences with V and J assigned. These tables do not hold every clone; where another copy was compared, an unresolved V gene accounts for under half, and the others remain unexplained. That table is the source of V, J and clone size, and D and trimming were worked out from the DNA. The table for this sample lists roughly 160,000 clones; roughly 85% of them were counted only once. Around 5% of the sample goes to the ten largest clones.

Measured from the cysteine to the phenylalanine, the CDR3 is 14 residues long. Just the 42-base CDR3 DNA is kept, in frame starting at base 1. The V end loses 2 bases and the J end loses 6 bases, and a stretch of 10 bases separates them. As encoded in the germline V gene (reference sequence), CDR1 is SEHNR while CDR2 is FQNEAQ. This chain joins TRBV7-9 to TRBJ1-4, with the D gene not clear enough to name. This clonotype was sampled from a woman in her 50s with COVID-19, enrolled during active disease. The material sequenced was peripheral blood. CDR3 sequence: CASSLSLSDEKLFF. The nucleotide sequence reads TGTGCCAGCAGCTTATCATTATCGGATGAAAAACTGTTTTTT.